These 32 T cell receptor beta chains were all obtained from the same sample, sequenced in a study of blood T cell repertoires in COVID-19. Measured with immunoSEQ multiplex PCR; TCRdb has only the in-frame clones, and not every one. The sample has approximately 340,000 clones, approximately 82% seen once. Sequencing was done on a sample of peripheral blood. These receptors were taken from a man aged 25-40 years with active or convalescent COVID-19.

The chain recombines TRBV11-2 with TRBJ2-1, with TRBD2 matching over 7 bases. V shed 4 bases, J shed 0 bases, and the junction held 3 bases outside the gene matches. Germline V gene data show CDR1 as SGHAT and CDR2 as FQNNGV. This CDR3 has 15 amino acids. The CDR3 loop is CASSWDYPSYNEQFF. Written as DNA, the CDR3 is TGTGCCAGCAGCTGGGACTACCCCTCCTACAATGAGCAGTTCTTC.

This sequence joins TRBV6-5 and TRBJ2-3; D perhaps matches TRBD2 (6 bases). CDR3 length: 14 residues. Trimming took off 6 bases at V and 6 bases at J, with 16 bases between the two ends. The germline V gene encodes CDR1 MNHEY and CDR2 SVGAGI. The CDR3 loop is CASREGRAVDTQYF. Written as DNA, the CDR3 is TGTGCCAGCAGGGAGGGCAGGGCGGTGGATACGCAGTATTTT.

This chain uses TRBV5-1 with TRBJ1-1, with D hard to call. This CDR3 comprises 13 residues. CDR1 and CDR2 (germline): SGHRS, YFSETQ. Trimming pared 2 bases from V and 1 base from J, leaving 6 bases between. The CDR3 here is CASSLSRNTEAFF. CDR3 DNA sequence: TGCGCCAGCAGCTTATCCCGGAACACTGAAGCTTTCTTT. The entire variable domain, with the rest obtained from reference TRBV5-1 and TRBJ1-1, is as follows: KAGVTQTPRYLIKTRGQQVTLSCSPISGHRSVSWYQQTPGQGLQFLFEYFSETQRNKGNFPGRFSGRQFSNSRSEMNVSTLELGDSALYLCASSLSRNTEAFFGQGTRLTVV.

This chain connects TRBV19 to TRBJ1-6, with 7 bases that match TRBD1. This CDR3 comprises 15 residues. The V gene's germline CDR1 is LNHDA and CDR2 SQIVND (reference sequence). V shed 5 bases, J shed 6 bases, and the junction held 7 bases outside the gene matches. The CDR3 DNA sequence: TGTGCCAGTAGTGCCTCCGGGACAGTTAATTCACCCCTCCACTTT. This codes for CASSASGTVNSPLHF.

This chain joins TRBV9 and TRBJ1-6; tentatively, D is TRBD1 (5 bases). Germline CDR1 and CDR2: SGDLS and YYNGEE. The CDR3 is 18 residues long. The V end was cut by 0 bases, the J end by 2 bases, with 15 bases between. DNA for the CDR3: TGTGCCAGCAGCGTAGCTCCCGGGGGGAACCCCTATAATTCACCCCTCCACTTT. Translation: CASSVAPGGNPYNSPLHF.

The V gene is TRBV12-3 or TRBV12-4, the J gene TRBJ1-6, with D unclear. The V end was cut by 7 bases, the J end by 4 bases, with 8 bases between. CDR3 size: 13 residues. CDR3 residues: CASMRSYNSPLHF. The DNA of the CDR3 is TGTGCCAGCATGCGATCTTATAATTCACCCCTCCACTTT.

V is TRBV28 and J is TRBJ1-4, with a possible D match to TRBD1 (5 bases). V lost 5 bases and J lost 5, with 12 bases in between. The CDR3 contains 14 residues. Germline V lookup: CDR1 MDHEN, CDR2 SYDVKM. CDR3 residues: CASSGGTTNEKLFF. In nucleotides, the CDR3 is TGTGCCAGCAGTGGGGGGACCACAAATGAAAAACTGTTTTTT.

V is TRBV19 and J is TRBJ1-5; the D is unclear. CDR3 length equals 12 residues. The germline V and J ends were trimmed by 7 bases and 6 bases, with 10 bases remaining between them. Germline CDR1 reads LNHDA; CDR2 reads SQIVND (reference sequence). CDR3 bases: TGTGCCAGTACTCTCGGGGTTCAGCCCCAGCATTTT. Its translation: CASTLGVQPQHF.

To note about this clone: Other DNA sequences in this sample translate to the same CDR3. This sequence joins TRBV19 and TRBJ2-3; D is ambiguous. V gave up 1 base and J gave up 3 bases, with 5 bases separating them. The CDR3 consists of 13 residues. The germline V gene has CDR1 LNHDA and CDR2 SQIVND (reference sequence). The CDR3 coding sequence is TGTGCCAGTAGTATAGCCAGGACAGATACGCAGTATTTT. Encoded protein: CASSIARTDTQYF.

The V call is TRBV2, the J call TRBJ2-5; 9 bases map to TRBD2. V shed 4 bases, J shed 2 bases, and the junction held 2 bases outside the gene matches. The CDR3 runs to 14 residues. In germline, CDR1 is SNHLY, CDR2 FYNNEI. In DNA, the CDR3 is TGTGCCAGCAGTGTTCTAGCGGGGCAAGAGACCCAGTACTTC. It translates to CASSVLAGQETQYF.

V and J are TRBV7-3 and TRBJ1-1; TRBD1 might be the D (6 bases). Per germline, CDR1 SGHTA and CDR2 FQGTGA. The CDR3 covers 15 residues. Trimming removed 1 base at V and 1 base at J, with 10 bases between. For the CDR3, the DNA is TGTGCCAGCAGCTTAAACAGGGTAGGGAACACTGAAGCTTTCTTT. Encoded protein: CASSLNRVGNTEAFF.

This clone was observed a few times. The V gene is TRBV3-1 (or the pseudogene TRBV3-2), the J gene TRBJ2-7; TRBD2 agrees at 8 bases. J lost 5 bases, V lost 3 bases, and 9 bases had no gene match. CDR1 is LGHDT, CDR2 YNNKEL, per germline (reference sequence). The CDR3 contains 15 residues. CDR3 DNA: TGTGCCAGCAGCCAGGCAAGCGGGAGTGCGGACGAGCAGTACTTC. Protein sequence: CASSQASGSADEQYF.

This clone was counted between two and nine times. The chain links TRBV9 to TRBJ2-5, with a tentative D call TRBD2 (6 bases). V shed 4 bases and J shed 10 bases, with 14 bases lying between them. Germline V gene data show CDR1 as SGDLS and CDR2 as YYNGEE. The CDR3 sequence is 12 residues long. The CDR3 bases are TGTGCCAGCAGCCCTATTGGGGGAGGCCAGTACTTC. This gives the protein CASSPIGGGQYF.

The genes are TRBV4-3 and TRBJ2-2; D remains ambiguous. The V gene's germline CDR1 is LGHNA and CDR2 YSLEER. The CDR3 covers 12 residues. Trimming pared 2 bases from V and 5 bases from J, leaving 3 bases between. The CDR3 DNA reads TGCGCCAGCAGCCAACCAACCGGGGAGCTGTTTTTT. This codes for CASSQPTGELFF.

The V gene is TRBV11-2, the J gene TRBJ1-1; TRBD1 is a possible D gene (6 bases). CDR1 is SGHAT, CDR2 FQNNGV, per germline. This CDR3 spans 13 amino acids. V was trimmed by 2 bases and J by 6 bases, leaving 10 bases between them. The CDR3 nucleotides are TGTGCCAGCAGCTTAAACAGGGCCCCTGAAGCTTTCTTT. As protein: CASSLNRAPEAFF.

The chain is built from TRBV27 and TRBJ1-6; maybe TRBD1 (6 bases). V gave up 7 bases and J gave up 0 bases, with 13 bases separating them. CDR1 MNHEY and CDR2 SMNVEV come from the germline V gene (reference sequence). The CDR3 sequence is 16 residues long. CDR3 sequence reads: CASKQGPSSYNSPLHF. In DNA, the CDR3 is TGTGCCAGCAAACAGGGCCCCAGCTCCTATAATTCACCCCTCCACTTT.

V and J are TRBV3-1 (or the pseudogene TRBV3-2) and TRBJ2-5; TRBD2 aligns across 7 bases. J lost 3 bases, V lost 3 bases, and 10 bases had no gene match. CDR3 size: 16 residues. Germline V gene data show CDR1 as LGHDT and CDR2 as YNNKEL (reference sequence). The CDR3: CASSQSPAAGEETQYF. The CDR3 DNA reads as TGTGCCAGCAGCCAGAGCCCTGCGGCGGGGGAAGAGACCCAGTACTTC.

The chain combines TRBV6-5 with TRBJ1-3; the D is unclear. Germline V gene data show CDR1 as MNHEY and CDR2 as SVGAGI. The CDR3 is 14 amino acids. The V end lost 2 bases, the J end lost 0 bases, and 5 bases lay between the germline ends. The CDR3 spells CASSYALSGNTIYF. For the CDR3, the DNA is TGTGCCAGCAGTTACGCACTCTCTGGAAACACCATATATTTT.

The gene calls are TRBV9 and TRBJ2-2; 10 positions match TRBD2. The CDR3 sequence is 16 residues long. Trimming took 3 bases from V and 4 from J; bases not matched to a gene: 6. The germline CDR1 and CDR2 sequences are SGDLS and YYNGEE. In DNA form, the CDR3 reads TGTGCCAGCAGCGCCAGCGGGGGGGCCCTCACCGGGGAGCTGTTTTTT. Its translation is CASSASGGALTGELFF.

The gene calls are TRBV11-1 and TRBJ1-4; TRBD1 is a possible D gene (6 bases). Per germline, CDR1 SGHAT and CDR2 FQDESV (reference sequence). V was pared by 5 bases and J by 8 bases, with 18 bases between. This CDR3 comprises 15 residues. CDR3 in DNA: TGTGCCAGCAGCCCCCCCCCACAGGGTCCCGAAAAACTGTTTTTT. Translated, it gives CASSPPPQGPEKLFF.

This clone was seen a few times. The V gene is TRBV4-2, the J gene TRBJ2-1, with a possible D match to TRBD2 (6 bases). V lost 4 bases, J lost 0 bases, and 10 bases lay in between. Germline V gene data show CDR1 as LGHNA and CDR2 as YNFKEQ. CDR3 size: 15 residues. The CDR3 nucleotides read TGTGCCAGCAGCCCCGAGCGGGCCTCCTACAATGAGCAGTTCTTC. Protein product: CASSPERASYNEQFF.

V is TRBV5-1 and J is TRBJ2-7, with D tentatively TRBD2 (6 bases). The V and J ends lost 1 base and 3 bases respectively, with 14 bases between them. Germline CDR1 SGHRS, CDR2 YFSETQ. The CDR3 spans 15 residues. The CDR3 DNA sequence: TGCGCCAGCAGCTTGTTTACCGGGAGTATCTACGAGCAGTACTTC. It is translated as CASSLFTGSIYEQYF.

CDR3 coding DNA: TGTGCCACCAGTGATATAGCGGGAGTAGGCTCCTACAATGAGCAGTTCTTC. Protein: CATSDIAGVGSYNEQFF. The V and J genes are TRBV24-1 and TRBJ2-1; the match to TRBD2 covers 9 bases. This CDR3 region has 17 residues. V shed 3 bases and J 0 bases; nucleotides not matched to a gene: 5. Looked up from germline, CDR1 is KGHDR and CDR2 is SFDVKD.

This rearrangement joins TRBV7-9 to TRBJ2-7, with 7 nucleotides matching TRBD2. The ends lost 1 base at V and 4 bases at J; junction bases unmatched: 4. The CDR3 has 14 residues. CDR1 and CDR2 (germline): SEHNR, FQNEAQ (reference sequence). CDR3 region: CASSLDQGGYEQYF. The CDR3 region has the DNA TGTGCCAGCAGCTTAGACCAGGGAGGGTACGAGCAGTACTTC.

The CDR3, as DNA: TGCGCCAGCAGTCAATCGCAACCCCGGGACTTTCAGGATACGCAGTATTTT. This gives the protein CASSQSQPRDFQDTQYF. The chain combines TRBV23-1 with TRBJ2-3; D is perhaps TRBD2 (6 bases). TRBV23-1 is given ORF status, its function remaining uncertain. V gave up 0 bases and J gave up 6 bases, with 19 bases separating them. This CDR3 has 17 amino acids.

This clone appeared a single time. Different DNA sequences within this sample yield the same CDR3. The chain carries TRBV5-6 and TRBJ1-1; D remains ambiguous. The germline V gene encodes CDR1 SGHDT and CDR2 YYEEEE. Trimming left V 0 bases short and J 1 base short, with 4 bases between. The CDR3 consists of 13 residues. The CDR3 DNA follows: TGTGCCAGCAGCTTGGGAGGGAACACTGAAGCTTTCTTT. Protein sequence: CASSLGGNTEAFF.

The V gene is TRBV7-6, the J gene TRBJ2-5; D might be TRBD2 (5 bases). V shed 5 bases and J shed 1 base, with 14 bases lying between them. CDR1 SGHVS and CDR2 FNYEAQ come from the germline V gene. The CDR3 is made up of 15 amino acids. CDR3 sequence: CASSKRRRFQETQYF. DNA for the CDR3: TGTGCCAGCAGCAAGAGGAGGAGGTTCCAAGAGACCCAGTACTTC.

The V call is TRBV10-3, the J call TRBJ1-1, with D possibly being TRBD1 (5 bases). This CDR3 has 14 residues. Per germline, CDR1 ENHRY and CDR2 SYGVKD. V lost 7 bases and J 0 bases, leaving 12 bases between the germline ends. CDR3 in DNA: TGTGCCATCAAGGTGGGGCAGGTGAACACTGAAGCTTTCTTT. Protein: CAIKVGQVNTEAFF.

The chain combines TRBV7-6 with TRBJ2-6; 7 nucleotides align to TRBD2. CDR1 is SGHVS and CDR2 is FNYEAQ in the germline V gene. This CDR3 region has 18 residues. V shed 5 bases, J shed 4 bases, and the junction held 14 bases outside the gene matches. In nucleotides, the CDR3 is TGTGCCAGCAGCCCGCGGGGAGGGCTGGAGGGCGGGGCCAACGTCCTGACTTTC. This sequence encodes CASSPRGGLEGGANVLTF. Supplemented by reference TRBV7-6 and TRBJ2-6, the full variable domain reads GAGVSQSPRYKVTKRGQDVALRCDPISGHVSLYWYRQALGQGPEFLTYFNYEAQQDKSGLPNDRFSAERPEGSISTLTIQRTEQRDSAMYRCASSPRGGLEGGANVLTFGAGSRLTVL.

The chain has TRBV7-9 and TRBJ2-2, with 9 bases that match TRBD1. CDR3 length: 15 amino acids. Germline lookup yields CDR1 SEHNR and CDR2 FQNEAQ (reference sequence). Trimming cost V 5 bases and J 3 bases; bases outside gene matches: 4. CDR3 sequence: CASSPRTGDTGELFF. The CDR3 DNA sequence: TGTGCCAGCAGCCCCCGGACAGGGGACACCGGGGAGCTGTTTTTT. Looking up the rest from reference TRBV7-9 and TRBJ2-2 gives the full variable domain: DTGVSQNPRHKITKRGQNVTFRCDPISEHNRLYWYRQTLGQGPEFLTYFQNEAQLEKSRLLSDRFSAERPKGSFSTLEIQRTEQGDSAMYLCASSPRTGDTGELFFGEGSRLTVL.

The chain recombines TRBV15 with TRBJ2-5, with TRBD1 matching 8 bases. The CDR3 has 13 amino acids. J gave up 7 bases and V 2 bases, and 3 bases lay outside the gene matches. The germline V gene encodes CDR1 LNHNV and CDR2 YYDKDF (reference sequence). The CDR3 sequence: CATSRQGTGTQYF. CDR3 nucleotides: TGTGCCACCAGCAGACAGGGGACAGGGACCCAGTACTTC.

This chain links TRBV29-1 with TRBJ1-2; D perhaps matches TRBD1 (5 bases). Trimming pared 6 bases from V and 7 bases from J, leaving 21 bases between. Per the germline V gene, CDR1 is SQVTM and CDR2 is ANQGSEA. There are 14 residues in the CDR3. CDR3 coding DNA: TGCAGCGTGGCCCCCCGGGTCAGGGAGGGTGGCTACACCTTC. Its translation is CSVAPRVREGGYTF.